The T cell receptor (beta chain) described here comes from a study of shared clonotypes between healthy human individuals. General study points: Clonotype sharing among donors was expected to depend on sequencing depth.

Concerning this clone itself: Its antigen is unknown.

CDR1 and CDR2 (germline): SGHTA, FQGNSA. The trim removed 3 bases at V and 5 bases at J, leaving 6 bases unmatched. The CDR3 length is 15 residues. Sequenced by immunoSEQ multiplex PCR; TCRdb stores in-frame clones only, minus some. The table includes roughly 2.6 million clones, approximately 90% detected once. Nashville, Tennessee was home to all donors, who were Caucasian adults. The specimen sequenced was naive CD4+ T cells sorted from blood. Subset in this sample: CD45RA+ positively selected. This TCR was sampled from a man aged 18 to 30 in good health. This chain joins TRBV7-2 and TRBJ2-2; 7 nucleotides line up with TRBD2. The CDR3 sequence is CASSFGGSWTGELFF. Here the CDR3 DNA reads TGTGCCAGCAGCTTCGGCGGGAGTTGGACCGGGGAGCTGTTTTTT.